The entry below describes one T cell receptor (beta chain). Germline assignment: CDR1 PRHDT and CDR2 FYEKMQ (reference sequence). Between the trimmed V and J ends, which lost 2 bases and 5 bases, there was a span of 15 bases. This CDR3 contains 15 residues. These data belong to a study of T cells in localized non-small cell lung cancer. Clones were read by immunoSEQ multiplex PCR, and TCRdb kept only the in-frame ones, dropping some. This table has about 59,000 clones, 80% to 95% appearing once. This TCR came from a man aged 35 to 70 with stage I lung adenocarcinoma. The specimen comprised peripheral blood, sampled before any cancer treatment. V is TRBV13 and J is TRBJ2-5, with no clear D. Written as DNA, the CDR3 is TGTGCCAGCAGCTTATTAAGAGAATTGAGGGAGACCCAGTACTTC. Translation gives CASSLLRELRETQYF.